This entry lists 28 T cell receptor beta chains sequenced from one sample in a study of T cell responses to AZD1222 COVID-19 vaccine. Assay used: immunoSEQ multiplex PCR; TCRdb lists only in-frame clones, some missing. The repertoire includes just under 95,000 clones, approximately 91% of them detected once, and 20% to 25% sits in the top ten. The input for sequencing was peripheral blood, taken on day 0 of AZD1222 vaccination. The receptor source for this set is an adult in good health.

This clone was observed once. The rearrangement joins TRBV12-5 to TRBJ2-5, with 9 bases lining up with TRBD2. The CDR3 consists of 15 residues. J gave up 4 bases and V 2 bases, and 5 bases lay outside the gene matches. The V gene's germline CDR1 is LGHNT and CDR2 FRNRAP. In DNA, the CDR3 is TGTGCTAGTGGTTTGTGGAGAGCGGGGGGAGAGACCCAGTACTTC. This translates into CASGLWRAGGETQYF.

This clone occurred once. The rearrangement joins TRBV7-9 to TRBJ1-2; 12 positions agree with TRBD1. Unmatched junction bases numbered 3, after V lost 3 bases and J lost 7 bases. CDR3 length: 14 amino acids. Germline lookup yields CDR1 SEHNR and CDR2 FQNEAQ (reference sequence). CDR3 loop: CASSLGQGARGYTF. CDR3 sequence (DNA): TGTGCCAGCAGCTTGGGACAGGGGGCTCGTGGCTACACCTTC. The complete variable domain, with remaining parts taken from reference TRBV7-9 and TRBJ1-2, reads DTGVSQNPRHKITKRGQNVTFRCDPISEHNRLYWYRQTLGQGPEFLTYFQNEAQLEKSRLLSDRFSAERPKGSFSTLEIQRTEQGDSAMYLCASSLGQGARGYTFGSGTRLTVV.

Notes on this clone: The sample has other DNA sequences that encode this CDR3 too. The rearrangement uses TRBV7-9 and TRBJ2-7, with 9 bases aligning to TRBD1. Looked up from germline, CDR1 is SEHNR and CDR2 is FQNEAQ (reference sequence). J was trimmed by 4 bases and V by 5 bases; bases with no gene match: 0. The CDR3 has 12 residues. The CDR3 is CASSGQGYEQYF. The CDR3 nucleotides are TGTGCCAGCAGCGGACAGGGGTACGAGCAGTACTTC.

This sequence joins TRBV4-1 and TRBJ2-3; no firm D call. Germline-derived CDR1 and CDR2 are MGHRA and YSYEKL. The CDR3 consists of 15 residues. V dropped 0 bases and J dropped 2 bases, with 9 bases sitting between them. CDR3 sequence: CASSQEGRATDTQYF. As DNA, the CDR3 is TGCGCCAGCAGCCAAGAAGGAAGGGCCACAGATACGCAGTATTTT.

The chain combines TRBV12-3 or TRBV12-4 with TRBJ2-7; 7 positions agree with TRBD2. The CDR3 length is 13 residues. The junction had 6 bases not matched to a gene; V was cut back by 3 bases and J by 7 bases. The DNA for the CDR3 is TGTGCCAGCAGTTTCGGGGGGAGGTTAGAGCAGTACTTC. Amino acids: CASSFGGRLEQYF.

This rearrangement joins TRBV30 to TRBJ1-6; D gene uncertain. This CDR3 spans 12 amino acids. Germline CDR1 and CDR2: GTSNPN and SVGIG (reference sequence). V was clipped by 1 base and J by 7 bases, with 5 bases between them. The CDR3 region is CAWSGYNSPLHF. CDR3 DNA sequence: TGTGCCTGGAGTGGATACAATTCACCCCTCCACTTT.

J is TRBJ1-1 and V is TRBV11-2, with D perhaps TRBD1 (6 bases). Per the germline V gene, CDR1 is SGHAT and CDR2 is FQNNGV. The CDR3 covers 11 residues. Trimming took 5 bases from V and 7 from J, leaving 8 bases between them. The CDR3 spells CASSLGGEAFF. In DNA, the CDR3 is TGTGCCAGCAGCCTAGGGGGTGAAGCTTTCTTT.

V is TRBV7-2 and J is TRBJ1-2; a possible D gene is TRBD1 (5 bases). V was clipped by 1 base and J by 6 bases, with 15 bases between them. The CDR3 extends over 15 amino acids. CDR1 is SGHTA, CDR2 FQGNSA, per germline. In DNA, the CDR3 is TGTGCCAGCAGCTTAGGTTTAAGGGGAGATCATGGCTACACCTTC. Amino acid sequence: CASSLGLRGDHGYTF.

The chain carries TRBV2 and TRBJ1-2; D might be TRBD1 (5 bases). CDR1 and CDR2 from the germline V gene are SNHLY and FYNNEI. The CDR3 has 14 amino acids. V gave up 2 bases and J gave up 8 bases, with 15 bases separating them. The DNA of the CDR3 is TGTGCCAGCAGTGAAAGGGGAACCTATGTGGGCTACACCTTC. This translates into CASSERGTYVGYTF.

The chain joins TRBV7-8 to TRBJ2-7; 11 bases fit TRBD2. Germline trimming cut 5 bases from V and 4 bases from J; bases unmatched to any gene: 13. Looked up from germline, CDR1 is SGHVS and CDR2 is FQNEAQ. The CDR3 consists of 17 residues. CDR3 coding DNA: TGTGCCAGCAGCCCCCCGGGGGGGACTAGCGGATATTACGAGCAGTACTTC. Amino acid sequence: CASSPPGGTSGYYEQYF.

The count of this clone is one. The chain has TRBV9 and TRBJ1-6, with D uncertain. The germline V and J ends were trimmed by 0 bases and 5 bases, with 3 bases remaining between them. Germline CDR1 reads SGDLS; CDR2 reads YYNGEE. The CDR3 loop spans 13 amino acids. The CDR3 protein is CASSVGDNSPLHF. Here the CDR3 DNA reads TGTGCCAGCAGCGTAGGCGATAATTCACCCCTCCACTTT. The entire variable domain, with the rest obtained from reference TRBV9 and TRBJ1-6, is as follows: DSGVTQTPKHLITATGQRVTLRCSPRSGDLSVYWYQQSLDQGLQFLIQYYNGEERAKGNILERFSAQQFPDLHSELNLSSLELGDSALYFCASSVGDNSPLHFGNGTRLTVT.

Regarding this clone: Other DNA sequences within the sample encode an identical CDR3. The J gene is TRBJ1-5, the V gene TRBV3-1 (or the pseudogene TRBV3-2); no clear D gene. Germline CDR1 LGHDT, CDR2 YNNKEL (reference sequence). V gave up 0 bases and J gave up 7 bases, with 7 bases separating them. The CDR3 length is 13 residues. CDR3 sequence reads: CASSQDLGQPQHF. CDR3 DNA: TGTGCCAGCAGCCAAGATCTTGGCCAGCCCCAGCATTTT.

DNA of the CDR3: TGTGCCAGCAGCTTAGTGGGTGAGACCCAGTACTTC. It encodes CASSLVGETQYF. The chain employs TRBV7-9 and TRBJ2-5; no clear D gene. With 1 base removed from V and 5 bases from J, the gap between germline ends came to 5 bases. CDR1 and CDR2 from the germline V gene are SEHNR and FQNEAQ (reference sequence). The CDR3 is made up of 12 amino acids.

As concerns this clone: At one end the junction does not follow the germline gene, possibly because of a read error. The rearrangement joins TRBV6-1 to TRBJ2-6; no reliable D call. Per germline, CDR1 MNHNS and CDR2 SASEGT. The CDR3 is 14 amino acids. CDR3 in amino acids: CASSEDSGANVLTF. For the CDR3, the DNA is TGTGCCAGCAGCGAAGACTCTGGGGCCAACGTCCTGACTTTC.

This chain links TRBV5-6 with TRBJ2-7; TRBD1 matches 7 bases. V dropped 4 bases and J dropped 0; count of bases not matched to a gene: 10. The CDR3 consists of 16 residues. Germline V CDR1 and CDR2: SGHDT, YYEEEE. CDR3 protein: CASSPGWDSTSYEQYF. DNA of the CDR3: TGTGCCAGCAGCCCAGGTTGGGACAGCACCTCCTACGAGCAGTACTTC.

Only a few counts were recorded for this clone. V is TRBV10-3 and J is TRBJ1-2; TRBD1 agrees at 10 bases. This CDR3 has 17 residues. Germline CDR1 and CDR2: ENHRY and SYGVKD. Losses at the gene ends were 4 bases for V and 4 bases for J; bases not matched to a gene: 12. The DNA of the CDR3 is TGTGCCATCAGTGCGGGTCCGGGACAGGGGAATCTCTATGGCTACACCTTC. Its translation: CAISAGPGQGNLYGYTF.

The rearrangement uses TRBV19 and TRBJ2-2, with 8 bases lining up with TRBD1. CDR1 is LNHDA, CDR2 SQIVND, per germline (reference sequence). The junction had 11 bases not matched to a gene; V was cut back by 6 bases and J by 5 bases. The CDR3 length is 16 residues. In DNA form, the CDR3 reads TGTGCCAGTAGCAAAGAGACAGGGGCAGGTACCGGGGAGCTGTTTTTT. It is translated as CASSKETGAGTGELFF.

V gene TRBV6-2 or TRBV6-3 combines with J gene TRBJ2-7; 7 nucleotides align to TRBD1. The J segment lost 6 bases and the V segment lost 2 bases, leaving 10 bases of the junction unmatched. Per the germline V gene, CDR1 is MNHEY and CDR2 is SVGEGT. The CDR3 consists of 15 residues. The CDR3 DNA is TGTGCCAGCAGTTACGAGAGGGGGCACGTCGGCGAGCAGTACTTC. As protein: CASSYERGHVGEQYF.

This clone was seen a single time. The chain joins TRBV5-1 to TRBJ2-1; D remains ambiguous. The CDR3 contains 16 residues. Germline V gene lookup returns CDR1 SGHRS and CDR2 YFSETQ. The germline V and J ends were trimmed by 3 bases and 0 bases, with 13 bases remaining between them. The CDR3 spells CASSYYLASSYNEQFF. CDR3 DNA sequence: TGCGCCAGCAGCTATTATCTCGCGAGCTCCTACAATGAGCAGTTCTTC.

V usage is TRBV7-2 and J usage is TRBJ1-4, with 9 positions matching TRBD1. V dropped 6 bases and J dropped 5; count of bases not matched to a gene: 4. Per germline, CDR1 SGHTA and CDR2 FQGNSA. This CDR3 spans 14 amino acids. The CDR3 sequence is CASRPGTGNEKLFF. In DNA form, the CDR3 reads TGTGCCAGCAGACCCGGGACAGGGAATGAAAAACTGTTTTTT.

This chain uses TRBV21-1 with TRBJ1-5. TRBV21-1 is reported as a pseudogene. CDR3 size: 16 residues. CDR3 amino acids: CASSSGPPMPNQPQHF. CDR3 nucleotide sequence: TGTGCCAGCAGCTCCGGCCCTCCCATGCCGAATCAGCCCCAGCATTTT.

The chain links TRBV18 to TRBJ1-1, with TRBD1 identical over 7 bases. CDR1 KGHSH and CDR2 LQKENI come from the germline V gene. The CDR3 is 15 amino acids. Trimming at V came to 0 bases and at J to 3 bases, leaving 4 bases not matched to a gene. CDR3 region: CASSPPSRGDTEAFF. In DNA form, the CDR3 reads TGTGCCAGCTCACCACCAAGCAGGGGGGACACTGAAGCTTTCTTT.

This clone was seen a handful of times. The chain combines TRBV7-9 with TRBJ2-7, with D tentatively TRBD2 (5 bases). The V end lost 3 bases, the J end lost 5 bases, and 5 bases lay between the germline ends. CDR3 size: 11 residues. Germline CDR1 SEHNR, CDR2 FQNEAQ (reference sequence). The DNA for the CDR3 is TGTGCCAGCAGCTTCGGGAACGAGCAGTACTTC. This sequence encodes CASSFGNEQYF.

V and J are TRBV25-1 and TRBJ1-2, with 9 bases fitting TRBD1. The CDR3 loop spans 16 amino acids. Germline CDR1 MGHDK, CDR2 SYGVNS. The V segment lost 6 bases and the J segment 6 bases; nucleotides outside the gene matches: 14. This chain's CDR3 is CASSPGTGFVSDGYTF. The CDR3 DNA reads TGTGCCAGCAGCCCCGGGACAGGGTTCGTTTCGGATGGCTACACCTTC.

The chain's CDR3 is CASSWDRDYGYTF. As DNA, the CDR3 is TGTGCCAGCAGCTGGGACAGGGATTATGGCTACACCTTC. V is TRBV12-3 or TRBV12-4 and J is TRBJ1-2, with 9 bases fitting TRBD1. V gave up 6 bases and J gave up 5 bases; unmatched junction bases: 4. CDR3 length: 13 amino acids.

J is TRBJ1-2 and V is TRBV6-5; D call uncertain. In germline, CDR1 is MNHEY, CDR2 SVGAGI. The germline V and J ends were trimmed by 6 bases and 6 bases, with 14 bases remaining between them. The CDR3 sequence is 13 residues long. CDR3 protein: CASRLNTDHGYTF. The DNA of the CDR3 is TGTGCCAGCAGGTTGAACACGGACCATGGCTACACCTTC.

The V gene is TRBV28, the J gene TRBJ1-5; D gene uncertain. Trimming left V 2 bases short and J 0 bases short, with 5 bases between. Per germline, CDR1 MDHEN and CDR2 SYDVKM. CDR3 size: 14 residues. This chain's CDR3 is CASSLNLSNQPQHF. For the CDR3, the DNA is TGTGCCAGCAGTTTAAATCTTAGCAATCAGCCCCAGCATTTT.

The V and J genes are TRBV7-3 and TRBJ2-7; 8 positions match TRBD1. The CDR3 has 14 amino acids. The V segment lost 1 base and the J segment 4 bases; nucleotides outside the gene matches: 3. The germline V gene has CDR1 SGHTA and CDR2 FQGTGA. The CDR3 reads CASSLMRQGYEQYF. CDR3 DNA sequence: TGTGCCAGCAGCTTAATGAGACAGGGGTACGAGCAGTACTTC.